The 10 T cell receptor beta chains below come from one sample, sequenced in a study of T cell responses to AZD1222 COVID-19 vaccine. Measured with immunoSEQ multiplex PCR; TCRdb has only the in-frame clones, and not every one. The table lists roughly 150,000 clones, roughly 93% of them singletons. Sample: peripheral blood, taken 28 days after the second AZD1222 dose. These receptors were obtained from an adult who received the AZD1222 COVID-19 vaccine.

This clone came up a few times. V gene TRBV2 combines with J gene TRBJ2-7, with no clear D. The CDR3 is 13 residues long. The V gene lost 8 bases and the J gene lost 1 base, with 12 bases spanning the gap. In germline, CDR1 is SNHLY, CDR2 FYNNEI. This chain's CDR3 is CASRPRRSYEQYF. The CDR3 DNA reads as TGTGCCAGCCGACCCCGGCGGTCCTACGAGCAGTACTTC.

The J gene is TRBJ2-5, the V gene TRBV6-1, with D tentatively TRBD1 or TRBD2 (6 bases each). V shed 0 bases and J shed 7 bases, with 18 bases lying between them. The CDR3 is 16 residues long. Germline V gives CDR1 MNHNS, CDR2 SASEGT. This CDR3 is CASSEAGGAGLGTQYF. The CDR3, as DNA: TGTGCCAGCAGTGAAGCGGGGGGCGCTGGGTTAGGGACCCAGTACTTC.

V is TRBV27 and J is TRBJ1-2; TRBD1 might be the D (5 bases). Looked up from germline, CDR1 is MNHEY and CDR2 is SMNVEV (reference sequence). The CDR3 totals 17 residues. The V gene lost 7 bases and the J gene lost 0 bases, with 21 bases spanning the gap. The chain's CDR3 is CASNVTLTGFANYGYTF. In DNA, the CDR3 is TGTGCCAGCAACGTAACTCTCACAGGATTCGCTAACTATGGCTACACCTTC.

The chain joins TRBV5-1 to TRBJ2-1, with 8 bases aligning to TRBD1. Germline V CDR1 and CDR2: SGHRS, YFSETQ. The CDR3 is made up of 17 amino acids. The V segment lost 0 bases and the J segment 5 bases; nucleotides outside the gene matches: 10. The chain's CDR3 is CASSLGEGQGKDNEQFF. In DNA form, the CDR3 reads TGCGCCAGCAGCTTGGGTGAAGGACAGGGTAAGGACAATGAGCAGTTCTTC.

The gene calls are TRBV2 and TRBJ1-5; the D is unclear. CDR1 is SNHLY, CDR2 FYNNEI, per germline. Trimming took off 4 bases at V and 5 bases at J, with 12 bases between the two ends. There are 14 residues in the CDR3. CDR3 sequence (DNA): TGTGCCAGCAGTGTACGGAGGGTAGATCAGCCCCAGCATTTT. This translates into CASSVRRVDQPQHF.

This clone was observed once. V usage is TRBV5-4 and J usage is TRBJ2-1, with 8 bases identical to TRBD2. The CDR3 length is 16 residues. The V gene end was trimmed by 0 bases and the J gene end by 1 base; junction bases not matched to a gene: 3. From germline, CDR1 is SGHNT and CDR2 YYREEE (reference sequence). CDR3: CASSLGAGGSYNEQFF. As DNA, the CDR3 is TGTGCCAGCAGCTTGGGCGCGGGGGGATCCTACAATGAGCAGTTCTTC. Supplemented by reference TRBV5-4 and TRBJ2-1, the full variable domain reads ETGVTQSPTHLIKTRGQQVTLRCSSQSGHNTVSWYQQALGQGPQFIFQYYREEENGRGNFPPRFSGLQFPNYSSELNVNALELDDSALYLCASSLGAGGSYNEQFFGPGTRLTVL.

In its sample, this clone was seen once. This chain links TRBV10-3 with TRBJ2-1, with D perhaps TRBD1 or TRBD2 (6 bases each). The germline CDR1 and CDR2 sequences are ENHRY and SYGVKD. Trimming took 11 bases from V and 10 from J, leaving 24 bases between them. The CDR3 runs 14 residues. CDR3 protein: CAVKSGGASREQFF. The CDR3 nucleotides are TGTGCCGTAAAATCCGGGGGCGCCTCAAGGGAGCAGTTCTTC.

As concerns this clone: Other DNA sequences in the sample encode the same CDR3. The chain uses TRBV10-1 and TRBJ2-3, with 10 bases aligning to TRBD1. J was trimmed by 2 bases and V by 8 bases; bases with no gene match: 10. The germline gives CDR1 WNHNN, CDR2 SYGVQD (reference sequence). CDR3 size: 16 residues. CDR3 amino acids: CASSPRTGGTTDTQYF. The CDR3 DNA follows: TGCGCCAGCTCTCCTCGGACAGGGGGTACCACAGATACGCAGTATTTT.

V usage is TRBV3-1 (or the pseudogene TRBV3-2) and J usage is TRBJ2-3, with 12 bases fitting TRBD2. The CDR3 is 17 residues long. V gave up 0 bases and J gave up 1 base; unmatched junction bases: 2. Germline assignment: CDR1 LGHDT and CDR2 YNNKEL (reference sequence). CDR3 sequence: CASSQEWTSGGTDTQYF. In DNA, the CDR3 is TGTGCCAGCAGCCAAGAATGGACTAGCGGGGGCACAGATACGCAGTATTTT.

The V and J genes are TRBV6-7 and TRBJ1-2; 12 bases align to TRBD1. TRBV6-7 is filed as an ORF, its function uncertain. V lost 6 bases, J lost 8 bases, and 22 bases stayed unmatched. This CDR3 comprises 19 residues. DNA for the CDR3: TGTGCCAGCAGCTCAACCCGGGACAGGGGGCTGAGACCAATATCCGGCTACACCTTC. Translated: CASSSTRDRGLRPISGYTF.